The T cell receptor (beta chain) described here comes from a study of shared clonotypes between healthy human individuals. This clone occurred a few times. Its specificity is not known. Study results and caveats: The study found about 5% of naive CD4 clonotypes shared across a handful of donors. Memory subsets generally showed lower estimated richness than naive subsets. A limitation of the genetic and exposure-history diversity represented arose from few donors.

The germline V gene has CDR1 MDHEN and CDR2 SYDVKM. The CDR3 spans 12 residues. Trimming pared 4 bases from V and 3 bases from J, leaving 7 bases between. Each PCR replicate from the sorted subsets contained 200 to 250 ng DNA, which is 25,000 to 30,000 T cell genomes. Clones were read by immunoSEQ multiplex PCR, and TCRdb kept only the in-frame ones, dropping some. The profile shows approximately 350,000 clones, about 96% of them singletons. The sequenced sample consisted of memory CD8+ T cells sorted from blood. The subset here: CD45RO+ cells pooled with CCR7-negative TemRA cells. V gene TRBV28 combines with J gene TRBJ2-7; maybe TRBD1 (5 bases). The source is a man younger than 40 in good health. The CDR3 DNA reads TGTGCCAGCAGTTCAGACAGCTACGAGCAGTACTTC. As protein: CASSSDSYEQYF.